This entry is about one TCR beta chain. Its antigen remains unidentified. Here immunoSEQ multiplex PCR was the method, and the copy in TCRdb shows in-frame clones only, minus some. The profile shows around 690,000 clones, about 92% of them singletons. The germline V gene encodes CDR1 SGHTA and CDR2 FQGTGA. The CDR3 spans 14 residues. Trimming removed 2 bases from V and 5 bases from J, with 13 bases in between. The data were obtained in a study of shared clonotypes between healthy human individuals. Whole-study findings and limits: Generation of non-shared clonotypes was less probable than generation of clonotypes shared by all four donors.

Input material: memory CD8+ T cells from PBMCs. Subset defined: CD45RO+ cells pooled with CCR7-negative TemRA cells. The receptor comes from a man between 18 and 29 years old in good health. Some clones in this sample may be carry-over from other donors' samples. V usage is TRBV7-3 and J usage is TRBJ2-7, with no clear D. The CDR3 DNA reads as TGTGCCAGCAGCTTATACCCCAGAGCCCACGAGCAGTACTTC. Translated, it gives CASSLYPRAHEQYF.